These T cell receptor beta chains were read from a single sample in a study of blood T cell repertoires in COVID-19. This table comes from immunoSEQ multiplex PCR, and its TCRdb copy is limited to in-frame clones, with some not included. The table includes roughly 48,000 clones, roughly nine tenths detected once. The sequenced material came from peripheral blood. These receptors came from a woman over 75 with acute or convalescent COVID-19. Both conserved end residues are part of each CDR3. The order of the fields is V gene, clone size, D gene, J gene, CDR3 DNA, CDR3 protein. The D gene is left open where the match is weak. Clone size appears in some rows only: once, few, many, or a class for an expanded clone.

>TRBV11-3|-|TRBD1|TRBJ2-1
TGTGCCAGCAGTCTCGGGACAGGGACGGAGAATGAGCAGTTCTTC
CASSLGTGTENEQFF
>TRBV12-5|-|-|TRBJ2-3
TGTGCTAGTGGTCTCACCGAGGCAGATACGCAGTATTTT
CASGLTEADTQYF
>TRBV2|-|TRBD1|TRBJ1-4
TGTGCCAGCAGTCCGGGGACAGGGGCCTCCACTAATGAAAAACTGTTTTTT
CASSPGTGASTNEKLFF
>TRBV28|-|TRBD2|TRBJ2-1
TGTGCCAGCAGTCCCACCGGGACTAGCCAATCTCAGGGGACCTACAATGAGCAGTTCTTC
CASSPTGTSQSQGTYNEQFF
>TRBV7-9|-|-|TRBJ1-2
TGTGCCAGCAGCTCGACAGGCCCGAACTATGGCTACACCTTC
CASSSTGPNYGYTF
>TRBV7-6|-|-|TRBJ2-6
TGTGCCAGCAGCTTAGGAGCTCAGCCCGCGGGAGGGGCCAACGTCCTGACTTTC
CASSLGAQPAGGANVLTF
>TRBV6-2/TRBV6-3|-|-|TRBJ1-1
TGTGCCAGCAGTTCAAGGGGTAGTGCTGAAGCTTTCTTT
CASSSRGSAEAFF
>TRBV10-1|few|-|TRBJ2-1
TGCGCCAGCAGTGTGGGGAGCAATGAGCAGTTCTTC
CASSVGSNEQFF
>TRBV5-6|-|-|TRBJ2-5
TGTGCCAGCAGCTTGGCGGCAGGACAAGAGACCCAGTACTTC
CASSLAAGQETQYF
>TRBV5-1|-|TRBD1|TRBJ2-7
TGCGCCAGCAGCAAAACCCCGGGACAGTCCTCCCACGAGCAGTACTTC
CASSKTPGQSSHEQYF
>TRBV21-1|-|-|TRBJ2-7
TGTGCCAGAGGCGGACAGGGGACCTACTCCTACGAGCAGTACTTC
CARGGQGTYSYEQYF
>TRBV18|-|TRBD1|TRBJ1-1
TGTGCCAGCTCACCACTCCCCGGCGGGGACAGGGCGATGAACACTGAAGCTTTCTTT
CASSPLPGGDRAMNTEAFF
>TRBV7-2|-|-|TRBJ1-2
TGTGCCAGCAGCTACGGACAGAACTATGGCTACACCTTC
CASSYGQNYGYTF
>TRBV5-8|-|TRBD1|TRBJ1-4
TGTGCCAGCAGCCGGGGACAGGGGGCACATGAAAAACTGTTTTTT
CASSRGQGAHEKLFF
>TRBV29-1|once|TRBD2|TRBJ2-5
TGCAGCGCTCGGACTAGCGGGGCCCAAGAGACCCAGTACTTC
CSARTSGAQETQYF
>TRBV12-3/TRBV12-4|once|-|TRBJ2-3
TGTGCCAGCAGTTTTAGATCAGATACGCAGTATTTT
CASSFRSDTQYF
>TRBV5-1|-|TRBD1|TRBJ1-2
TGCGCCAGCAGCTTAGAGGGGGCCCGCATAAACTATGGCTACACCTTC
CASSLEGARINYGYTF
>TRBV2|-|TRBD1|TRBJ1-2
TGTGCCAGCAGTGAGCCGGACAGGGCAAACGGCTACACCTTC
CASSEPDRANGYTF
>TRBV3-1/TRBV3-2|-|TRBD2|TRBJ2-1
TGTGCCAGCGGCGGAAGCGGGGTGAATGAGCAGTTCTTC
CASGGSGVNEQFF
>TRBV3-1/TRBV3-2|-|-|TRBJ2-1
TGTGCCAGCAGCCAAAATACGGGTGAGCAGTTCTTC
CASSQNTGEQFF
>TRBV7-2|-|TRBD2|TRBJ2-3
TGTGCCAGCAGCTTACAAGCGGGGGTCACAGATACGCAGTATTTT
CASSLQAGVTDTQYF
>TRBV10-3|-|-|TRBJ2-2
TGTGCCATCAGCGACACCGGGGAGCTGTTTTTT
CAISDTGELFF
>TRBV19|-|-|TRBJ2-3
TGTGCCAGTAGTATTCTGGGAGGAACAGATACGCAGTATTTT
CASSILGGTDTQYF
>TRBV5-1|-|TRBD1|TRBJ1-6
TGCGCCAGCAGCGCGGACAGGGGTAATTCACCCCTCCACTTT
CASSADRGNSPLHF
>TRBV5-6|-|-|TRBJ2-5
TGTGCCAGCAGCTTGGTTGCGGAGACCCAGTACTTC
CASSLVAETQYF
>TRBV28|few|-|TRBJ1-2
TGTGCCAGCACCGTGGGCAGTTCTAACTATGGCTACACCTTC
CASTVGSSNYGYTF
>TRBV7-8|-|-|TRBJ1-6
TGTGCCAGCAGCTTAGCCTTTCAGGGTTCACCCCTCCACTTT
CASSLAFQGSPLHF
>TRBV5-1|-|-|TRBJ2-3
TGCGCCAGCAGCGGGACACTTAGCACAGATACGCAGTATTTT
CASSGTLSTDTQYF
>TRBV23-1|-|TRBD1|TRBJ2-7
TGCGCCATCAGAAGCAGGGGACAGGGTCACTCCTACGAGCAGTACTTC
CAIRSRGQGHSYEQYF
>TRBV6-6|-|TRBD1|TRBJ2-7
TGTGCCAGCAGACCCGCCCCGGACAGGGCTGAAGAGCAGTACTTC
CASRPAPDRAEEQYF
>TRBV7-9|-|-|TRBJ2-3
TGTGCCAGCAGGCGACAGGGAGGTAGTTCAGATACGCAGTATTTT
CASRRQGGSSDTQYF
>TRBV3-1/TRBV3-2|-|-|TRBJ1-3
TGTGCCAGCAGCCCGGGACACTCAATAAACACCATATATTTT
CASSPGHSINTIYF
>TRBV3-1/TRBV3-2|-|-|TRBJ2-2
TGTGCCAGCAGCCAAGATATCGGGTCCGGCGGGGAGCTGTTTTTT
CASSQDIGSGGELFF
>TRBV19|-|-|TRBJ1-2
TGTGCCAGTAGTCGGGGGTTCGAAGGGGTGGATGGCTACACCTTC
CASSRGFEGVDGYTF
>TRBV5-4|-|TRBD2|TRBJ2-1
TGTGCCAGCAGCTTGCGGCTAGCGGGGAACAATGAGCAGTTCTTC
CASSLRLAGNNEQFF
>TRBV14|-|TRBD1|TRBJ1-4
TGTGCCAGCAGCTCGCAAGGGGGCTATAATGAAAAACTGTTTTTT
CASSSQGGYNEKLFF
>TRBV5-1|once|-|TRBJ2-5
TGCGCCAGCAGCTACGGACTGTTCGGGGAGACCCAGTACTTC
CASSYGLFGETQYF
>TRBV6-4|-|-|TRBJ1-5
TGTGCCAGCAGTGCGAGGGGAGGCCAGCCCCAGCATTTT
CASSARGGQPQHF
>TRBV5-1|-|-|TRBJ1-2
TGCGCCAGCAGCTTGGAGGACAGATTCTACACCTTC
CASSLEDRFYTF
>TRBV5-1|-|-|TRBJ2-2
TGCGCCAGCAGGCGTAACCGGGACTCATCCACCGGGGAGCTGTTTTTT
CASRRNRDSSTGELFF